The 6 T cell receptor beta chains below were found in one sample sequenced in a study of blood T cell repertoires in COVID-19 (dated by TCRdb to the early 2020s). Libraries were constructed by the immunoSEQ multiplex PCR assay. TCRdb provides this immuneACCESS table in a form limited to in-frame rearrangements. Some clones are lacking; in checked studies, under half of them reflect an unresolved V gene, and why the rest are absent is not known. Present in this sample are 90,000 to 130,000 clones, about 80% of which were seen just once. Approximately 4.1% of the sample rests with the top ten. Sequencing was done on a sample of peripheral blood. These receptor sequences come from a woman aged 70 to 79 with acute or convalescent COVID-19.

The J gene is TRBJ1-2, the V gene TRBV5-1; D unclear. CDR3 length equals 15 residues. Germline CDR1 is SGHRS and CDR2 is YFSETQ. The V and J ends lost 4 bases and 2 bases respectively, with 15 bases between them. The DNA of the CDR3 is TGCGCCAGCAGCCCACCTGAGGCGTTGAACTATGGCTACACCTTC. Protein sequence: CASSPPEALNYGYTF.

J is TRBJ1-2 and V is TRBV12-3 or TRBV12-4, with D uncertain. V lost 10 bases and J 4 bases, leaving 13 bases between the germline ends. The CDR3 sequence is 12 residues long. The CDR3: CATLSRPYGYTF. DNA for the CDR3: TGTGCCACCCTTAGCCGGCCCTATGGCTACACCTTC.

J is TRBJ1-1 and V is TRBV2; a possible D gene is TRBD1 (5 bases). Trimming removed 1 base at V and 7 bases at J, with 16 bases between. The CDR3 is 15 amino acids. The V gene's germline CDR1 is SNHLY and CDR2 FYNNEI. The CDR3 loop reads CASSEEEARGSEAFF. CDR3 sequence (DNA): TGTGCCAGCAGTGAAGAGGAAGCCCGGGGGAGTGAAGCTTTCTTT.

This sequence joins TRBV29-1 and TRBJ2-7; weak D call: TRBD1 (6 bases). This CDR3 is 16 amino acids long. Germline V gives CDR1 SQVTM, CDR2 ANQGSEA. V was pared by 6 bases and J by 1 base, with 22 bases between. CDR3 in amino acids: CSVSPGHTIASYEQYF. In DNA form, the CDR3 reads TGCAGCGTATCCCCGGGACACACGATAGCTTCCTACGAGCAGTACTTC.

J is TRBJ1-2 and V is TRBV20-1; D gene ambiguous. The ends were cut back, 3 bases at V and 5 bases at J, with 10 bases in the middle. The CDR3 has 12 residues. Germline lookup yields CDR1 DFQATT and CDR2 SNEGSKA (reference sequence). CDR3 DNA: TGCAGTGCTAGTGTAAGAGGTTATGGCTACACCTTC. This gives the protein CSASVRGYGYTF.

The chain has TRBV10-3 and TRBJ2-3; 7 nucleotides agree with TRBD2. Germline loops: CDR1 ENHRY, CDR2 SYGVKD. The V and J ends lost 11 bases and 2 bases, in that order; junction bases with no gene match: 10. The CDR3 loop spans 14 amino acids. The DNA of the CDR3 is TGTGCCGCCGGACTAGTGGGACTCACAGATACGCAGTATTTT. It specifies CAAGLVGLTDTQYF.